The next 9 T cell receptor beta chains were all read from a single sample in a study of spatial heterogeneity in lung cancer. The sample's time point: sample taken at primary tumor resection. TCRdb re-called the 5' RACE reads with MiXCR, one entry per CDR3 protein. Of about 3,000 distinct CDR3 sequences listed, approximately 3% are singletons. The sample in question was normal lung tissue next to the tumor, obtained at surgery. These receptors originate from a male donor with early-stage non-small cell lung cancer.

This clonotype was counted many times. The CDR3 sequence is CASGGQTSTDTQYF. The CDR3 coding sequence is TGTGCCAGCGGGGGACAGACTAGCACAGATACGCAGTATTTT. This chain links TRBV28 with TRBJ2-3; 7 bases map to TRBD1. With 8 bases clipped from V and 0 bases from J, the junction kept 5 bases outside the gene matches. Germline V gene data show CDR1 as MDHEN and CDR2 as SYDVKM. This CDR3 has 14 residues.

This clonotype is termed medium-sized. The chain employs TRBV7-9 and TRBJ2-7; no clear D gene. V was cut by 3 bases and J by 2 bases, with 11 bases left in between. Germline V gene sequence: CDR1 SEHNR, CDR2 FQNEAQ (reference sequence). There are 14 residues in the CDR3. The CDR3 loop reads CASSFTGVTYEQYF. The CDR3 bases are TGTGCCAGCAGCTTTACCGGTGTCACCTACGAGCAGTACTTC. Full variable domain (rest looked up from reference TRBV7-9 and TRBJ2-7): DTGVSQNPRHKITKRGQNVTFRCDPISEHNRLYWYRQTLGQGPEFLTYFQNEAQLEKSRLLSDRFSAERPKGSFSTLEIQRTEQGDSAMYLCASSFTGVTYEQYFGPGTRLTVT.

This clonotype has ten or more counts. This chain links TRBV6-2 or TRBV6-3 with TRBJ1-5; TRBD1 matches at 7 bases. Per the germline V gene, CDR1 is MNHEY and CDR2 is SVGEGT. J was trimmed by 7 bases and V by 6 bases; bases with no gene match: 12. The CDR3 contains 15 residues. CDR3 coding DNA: TGTGCCAGCAGCTCCGACAGGGACTTAGGGCAGCCCCAGCATTTT. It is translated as CASSSDRDLGQPQHF.

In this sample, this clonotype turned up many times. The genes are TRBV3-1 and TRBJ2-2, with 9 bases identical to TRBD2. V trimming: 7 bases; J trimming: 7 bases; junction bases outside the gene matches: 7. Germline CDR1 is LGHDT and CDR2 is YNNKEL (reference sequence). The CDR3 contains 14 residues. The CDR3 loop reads CASKIAGEGGELFF. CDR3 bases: TGTGCCAGCAAGATAGCGGGAGAGGGCGGGGAGCTGTTTTTT.

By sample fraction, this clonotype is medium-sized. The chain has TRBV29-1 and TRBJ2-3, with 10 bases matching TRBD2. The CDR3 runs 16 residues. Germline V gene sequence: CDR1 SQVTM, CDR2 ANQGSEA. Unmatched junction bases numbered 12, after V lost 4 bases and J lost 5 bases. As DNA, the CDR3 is TGCAGCGTTGCGGGGGCTAGCGGGGGTGGTGGAGATACGCAGTATTTT. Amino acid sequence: CSVAGASGGGGDTQYF.

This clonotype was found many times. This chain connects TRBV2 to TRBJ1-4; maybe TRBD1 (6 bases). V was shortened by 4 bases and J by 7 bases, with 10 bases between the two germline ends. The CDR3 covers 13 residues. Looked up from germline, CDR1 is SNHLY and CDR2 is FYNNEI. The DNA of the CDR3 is TGTGCCAGCAGTGGGGGGGCTGGTGAAAAACTGTTTTTT. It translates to CASSGGAGEKLFF.

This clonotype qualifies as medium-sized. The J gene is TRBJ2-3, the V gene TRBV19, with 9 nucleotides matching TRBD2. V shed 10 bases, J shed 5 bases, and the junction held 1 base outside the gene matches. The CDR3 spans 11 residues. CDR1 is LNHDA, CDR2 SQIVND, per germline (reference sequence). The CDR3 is CATAGGDTQYF. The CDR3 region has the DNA TGTGCCACAGCGGGAGGAGATACGCAGTATTTT.

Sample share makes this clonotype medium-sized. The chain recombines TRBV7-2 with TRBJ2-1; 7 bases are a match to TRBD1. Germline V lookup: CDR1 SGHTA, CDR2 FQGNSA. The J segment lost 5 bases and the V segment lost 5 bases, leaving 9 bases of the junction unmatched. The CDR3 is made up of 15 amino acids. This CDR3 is CASSPGTARNNEQFF. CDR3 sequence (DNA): TGTGCCAGCAGCCCCGGGACAGCTAGAAACAATGAGCAGTTCTTC.

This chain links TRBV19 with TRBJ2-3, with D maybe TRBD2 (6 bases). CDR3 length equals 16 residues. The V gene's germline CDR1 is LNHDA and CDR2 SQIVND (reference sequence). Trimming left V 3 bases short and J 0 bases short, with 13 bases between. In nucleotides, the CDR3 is TGTGCCAGTAGTATCCCCAGCGGGCCTAGCACAGATACGCAGTATTTT. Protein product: CASSIPSGPSTDTQYF.